This T cell receptor (beta chain) was documented in a study of a mutant IDH1 vaccine in newly diagnosed glioma. V was trimmed by 5 bases and J by 0 bases, leaving 10 bases between them. The CDR3 is made up of 15 amino acids. Germline V gene lookup returns CDR1 ENHRY and CDR2 SYGVKD. The protocol was immunoSEQ multiplex PCR, while the TCRdb copy is restricted to in-frame clones and leaves out a portion. Of 50,000 to 65,000 clones in the sample, 91% were seen once. With respect to this clone: Its antigen is as yet unknown.

Time point denoted: week 11, during vaccination. In every dose of vaccine, 300 ug of mutant IDH1 20-mer peptide was given alongside topical imiquimod. The source material was PBMCs, sampled from a glioma patient whose treatment included an IDH1 peptide vaccine. The sequence derives from a man in his forties or fifties with glioma. The chain uses TRBV10-3 and TRBJ1-4; tentative D call: TRBD1 (5 bases). CDR3 in DNA: TGTGCCATCAGTACAACAGGTTCAACTAATGAAAAACTGTTTTTT. Its protein is CAISTTGSTNEKLFF.